Each of the 2 T cell receptor beta chains below was sequenced from the same sample in a study of OX40 agonist ivuxolimab in advanced cancers. Sequenced by immunoSEQ multiplex PCR; TCRdb stores in-frame clones only, minus some. The sample gives tens of thousands of clones, almost 95% of which show up once; roughly 19% is in the top ten. Sequenced here: CD4+ or CD8+ T cells sorted from blood, sampled in a trial of the OX40 agonist ivuxolimab. The receptors were gathered from an adult with an advanced solid tumor such as melanoma, head and neck, liver or kidney cancer.

The chain has TRBV6-5 and TRBJ2-2, with D uncertain. This CDR3 region has 11 residues. CDR1 is MNHEY and CDR2 is SVGAGI in the germline V gene. V lost 10 bases and J lost 6, with 9 bases in between. The CDR3, as DNA: TGTGCCACCGTATACGCCGGGGAGCTGTTTTTT. This encodes CATVYAGELFF.

CDR3 nucleotides: TGTGCCAGCTCACCACAGCAAGAGACCCAGTACTTC. Translation: CASSPQQETQYF. The gene calls are TRBV18 and TRBJ2-5; the D is unclear. The V gene lost 1 base and the J gene lost 2 bases, with 2 bases spanning the gap. The V gene's germline CDR1 is KGHSH and CDR2 LQKENI. This CDR3 has 12 amino acids. Variable domain in full (rest from reference TRBV18 and TRBJ2-5): NAGVMQNPRHLVRRRGQEARLRCSPMKGHSHVYWYRQLPEEGLKFMVYLQKENIIDESGMPKERFSAEFPKEGPSILRIQQVVRGDSAAYFCASSPQQETQYFGPGTRLLVL.